The 27 T cell receptor beta chains below all came from one sample that was sequenced in a study of blood T cell repertoires in COVID-19 (dated by TCRdb to between 2020 and 2021). Receptors were amplified or captured by the immunoSEQ multiplex PCR assay. What TCRdb holds here is the immuneACCESS table cut down to in-frame rearrangements. Part of the clones is not present; checked against another copy, under half of the missing clones reflect an unresolved V gene, and the others are unexplained. The sample profile shows hundreds of thousands of clones; about 90% of them were found once. The ten biggest clones cover over 0.8% of the sample. The sequenced material came from PBMCs or T cells enriched from blood (not recorded which). These receptors were taken from a woman aged 25 to 39 who had recovered from COVID-19.

This chain connects TRBV19 to TRBJ1-1; D ambiguous. Germline V CDR1 and CDR2: LNHDA, SQIVND (reference sequence). V was pared by 2 bases and J by 1 base, with 5 bases between. The CDR3 is made up of 13 amino acids. CDR3 region: CASSIKRNTEAFF. The CDR3, as DNA: TGTGCCAGTAGTATAAAGAGGAACACTGAAGCTTTCTTT.

The rearrangement uses TRBV21-1 and TRBJ2-3; the D segment call TRBD1 is taken from the table without a DNA check. TRBV21-1 is tagged as a pseudogene. This CDR3 comprises 16 residues. CDR3 nucleotide sequence: TGTGCCAGCAGCAAAGCGAGAGGACAGGGCACAGATACGCAGTATTTT. Translating it yields CASSKARGQGTDTQYF.

The gene calls are TRBV25-1 and TRBJ1-2; the D gene is possibly TRBD1 (6 bases). The length of the CDR3 is 14 residues. Germline V CDR1 and CDR2: MGHDK, SYGVNS. V dropped 1 base and J dropped 12 bases, with 18 bases sitting between them. As DNA, the CDR3 is TGTGCCAGCAGTGAATCGGACAGTTTCGTCGAGAACACCTTC. Translated: CASSESDSFVENTF.

The J gene is TRBJ2-1, the V gene TRBV19; TRBD1 matches at 10 bases. With 2 bases clipped from V and 3 bases from J, the junction kept 13 bases outside the gene matches. Germline CDR1 and CDR2: LNHDA and SQIVND (reference sequence). This CDR3 is built from 19 residues. The CDR3 reads CASSIPRDRGKGVYNEQFF. The CDR3, as DNA: TGTGCCAGTAGTATACCCCGGGACAGGGGTAAAGGAGTCTACAATGAGCAGTTCTTC.

On this clone: One end of the junction does not line up with germline, which may come from a read error. J is TRBJ1-1 and V is TRBV5-1; the match to TRBD1 covers 12 bases. From germline, CDR1 is SGHRS and CDR2 YFSETQ. This CDR3 region has 14 residues. In DNA, the CDR3 is TGCGCCAGCAGCTCGGGGACAGGGGGCGATGCGGGTCTTTTT. Translation gives CASSSGTGGDAGLF. Full variable domain (missing parts from reference TRBV5-1 and TRBJ1-1): KAGVTQTPRYLIKTRGQQVTLSCSPISGHRSVSWYQQTPGQGLQFLFEYFSETQRNKGNFPGRFSGRQFSNSRSEMNVSTLELGDSALYLCASSSGTGGDAGLFGQGTRLTVV.

The chain recombines TRBV6-2 or TRBV6-3 with TRBJ1-2; the D gene is possibly TRBD1 (5 bases). Germline V gene sequence: CDR1 MNHEY, CDR2 SVGEGT. The CDR3 runs to 15 residues. The ends were cut back, 5 bases at V and 4 bases at J, with 17 bases in the middle. CDR3 sequence reads: CASSPPGQRGYGYTF. The CDR3 bases are TGTGCCAGCAGTCCCCCCGGACAACGCGGCTATGGCTACACCTTC.

This clone was seen once. The rearrangement uses TRBV5-6 and TRBJ2-3; D is uncertain. The V gene's germline CDR1 is SGHDT and CDR2 YYEEEE. The CDR3 loop spans 15 amino acids. V shed 0 bases and J shed 0 bases, with 8 bases lying between them. The CDR3 protein is CASSLVPASTDTQYF. DNA of the CDR3: TGTGCCAGCAGCTTGGTGCCAGCGAGCACAGATACGCAGTATTTT.

This rearrangement joins TRBV24-1 to TRBJ1-2; D is ambiguous. Germline CDR1 and CDR2: KGHDR and SFDVKD. The CDR3 length is 13 residues. V lost 2 bases, J lost 5 bases, and 8 bases lay in between. In nucleotides, the CDR3 is TGTGCCACCAGTGATTGGCCGGGATATGGCTACACCTTC. Residues: CATSDWPGYGYTF.

The rearrangement joins TRBV10-3 to TRBJ2-2; D gene ambiguous. The germline gives CDR1 ENHRY, CDR2 SYGVKD. Deletions cut 2 bases from V and 6 bases from J, with 13 bases between. The CDR3 has 15 residues. The CDR3 sequence: CAISEAPPRPGELFF. The DNA of the CDR3 is TGTGCCATCAGTGAGGCCCCTCCTAGGCCCGGGGAGCTGTTTTTT.

The V gene is TRBV2, the J gene TRBJ1-2; possibly TRBD1 for D (5 bases). The CDR3 is made up of 13 amino acids. The V gene's germline CDR1 is SNHLY and CDR2 FYNNEI. V was pared by 5 bases and J by 1 base, with 8 bases between. CDR3 residues: CASSKTDNYGYTF. The CDR3 nucleotides read TGTGCCAGCAGTAAGACAGATAACTATGGCTACACCTTC.

This rearrangement joins TRBV30 to TRBJ2-3, with 8 bases fitting TRBD2. From germline, CDR1 is GTSNPN and CDR2 SVGIG (reference sequence). V lost 0 bases, J lost 0 bases, and 11 bases stayed unmatched. The CDR3 is 18 residues long. The DNA of the CDR3 is TGTGCCTGGAGTGTACGGGTTAGCGGGGTCTCTAGCACAGATACGCAGTATTTT. Encoded protein: CAWSVRVSGVSSTDTQYF.

The rearrangement uses TRBV5-4 and TRBJ2-5; 13 bases agree with TRBD2. With V trimmed by 0 bases and J by 3 bases, 8 bases remained unmatched. CDR3 size: 18 residues. Looked up from germline, CDR1 is SGHNT and CDR2 is YYREEE (reference sequence). For the CDR3, the DNA is TGTGCCAGCAGCTTGGATACTAGCGGGGGGGCATTGGAAGAGACCCAGTACTTC. It is translated as CASSLDTSGGALEETQYF.

The chain links TRBV2 to TRBJ2-7; 7 positions match TRBD2. Germline V gene sequence: CDR1 SNHLY, CDR2 FYNNEI. Germline trimming cut 2 bases from V and 5 bases from J; bases unmatched to any gene: 6. The CDR3 extends over 14 amino acids. The CDR3: CASSEPPGGDEQYF. CDR3 in DNA: TGTGCCAGCAGTGAACCCCCGGGGGGTGACGAGCAGTACTTC.

This rearrangement joins TRBV2 to TRBJ2-4; 7 bases agree with TRBD1. The junction had 8 bases not matched to a gene; V was cut back by 6 bases and J by 3 bases. The CDR3 length is 15 residues. The germline CDR1 and CDR2 sequences are SNHLY and FYNNEI. In nucleotides, the CDR3 is TGTGCCAGCAGAAGACAGGGCTTTGACAAAAACATTCAGTACTTC. Translation: CASRRQGFDKNIQYF.

The rearrangement joins TRBV28 to TRBJ2-7; maybe TRBD1 (6 bases). The V end lost 1 base, the J end lost 5 bases, and 18 bases lay between the germline ends. This CDR3 contains 16 residues. Per germline, CDR1 MDHEN and CDR2 SYDVKM. In DNA form, the CDR3 reads TGTGCCAGCAGTTTATTGTCGGGAAGGGGGTTGAACGAGCAGTACTTC. As protein: CASSLLSGRGLNEQYF.

This clone was seen once. The V gene is TRBV2, the J gene TRBJ2-5; the D gene is possibly TRBD2 (5 bases). Germline V gene sequence: CDR1 SNHLY, CDR2 FYNNEI. Trimming cost V 4 bases and J 1 base, with 13 bases left between them. The CDR3 covers 15 residues. DNA of the CDR3: TGTGCCAGCAGTGTGATTAGCGTACTCCAAGAGACCCAGTACTTC. This gives the protein CASSVISVLQETQYF.

The chain carries TRBV28 and TRBJ1-5, with 8 bases lining up with TRBD1. Germline CDR1 reads MDHEN; CDR2 reads SYDVKM. The CDR3 is 19 residues long. The junction had 16 bases not matched to a gene; V was cut back by 3 bases and J by 3 bases. Written as DNA, the CDR3 is TGTGCCAGCAGTTTCCTCGGTAAACTCGGGACAGGAGTCAATCAGCCCCAGCATTTT. Translating it yields CASSFLGKLGTGVNQPQHF.

The chain joins TRBV5-1 to TRBJ2-1; TRBD1 might be the D (6 bases). Per germline, CDR1 SGHRS and CDR2 YFSETQ. This CDR3 region has 15 residues. V was trimmed by 0 bases and J by 3 bases, leaving 10 bases between them. The CDR3 nucleotides are TGCGCCAGCAGCTTGGTACGGACAGACTACAATGAGCAGTTCTTC. This sequence encodes CASSLVRTDYNEQFF.

This clone was recorded once. The rearrangement joins TRBV15 to TRBJ1-5; a possible D gene is TRBD1 (6 bases). Germline values: CDR1 LNHNV, CDR2 YYDKDF (reference sequence). This CDR3 is 19 amino acids long. Trimming shortened V by 4 bases and J by 3 bases, and 25 bases separated the two germline ends. The CDR3 region is CATSTASGRGSVTNQPQHF. Written as DNA, the CDR3 is TGTGCCACCAGCACCGCCTCCGGCAGGGGATCGGTCACCAATCAGCCCCAGCATTTT.

The V gene is TRBV4-2, the J gene TRBJ2-7; TRBD2 matches at 8 bases. Germline V CDR1 and CDR2: LGHNA, YNFKEQ. CDR3 size: 18 residues. V lost 1 base to trimming and J lost 1 base; unmatched junction nucleotides: 12. CDR3 residues: CASSQGGGLAPPSYEQYF. The CDR3 DNA follows: TGTGCCAGCAGCCAAGGGGGCGGACTAGCCCCGCCGTCCTACGAGCAGTACTTC.

Here the CDR3 DNA reads TGTGCCAGCAGCGTAGAGCTCGACAGGCCCGGGGGCTACACCTTC. Amino acid sequence: CASSVELDRPGGYTF. The chain is built from TRBV9 and TRBJ1-2, with a weak D call TRBD1 (6 bases). Germline V gives CDR1 SGDLS, CDR2 YYNGEE. The CDR3 length is 15 residues. Trimming cost V 0 bases and J 8 bases, with 17 bases left between them.

The J gene is TRBJ2-1, the V gene TRBV5-4, with D maybe TRBD2 (6 bases). Trimming removed 4 bases at V and 9 bases at J, with 20 bases between. CDR3 length equals 15 residues. Germline CDR1 is SGHNT and CDR2 is YYREEE (reference sequence). In DNA, the CDR3 is TGTGCCAGCAGCCCCGGACTGGGAGGACGGGGTGAGCAGTTCTTC. Translated: CASSPGLGGRGEQFF.

The rearrangement links TRBV6-5 to TRBJ2-7; TRBD2 aligns across 8 bases. This CDR3 is 13 amino acids long. With 11 bases clipped from V and 2 bases from J, the junction kept 8 bases outside the gene matches. The germline CDR1 and CDR2 sequences are MNHEY and SVGAGI. The CDR3: CAAARGGPYEQYF. The CDR3 bases are TGTGCCGCAGCCCGGGGGGGGCCCTACGAGCAGTACTTC.

The chain combines TRBV28 with TRBJ1-4; 9 bases fit TRBD1. Losses at the gene ends were 3 bases for V and 6 bases for J; bases not matched to a gene: 8. CDR3 length equals 16 residues. Germline CDR1 and CDR2: MDHEN and SYDVKM. The CDR3 region has the DNA TGTGCCAGCAGTTTGGGGACAGGGAAAGGAGATGAAAAACTGTTTTTT. The encoded protein is CASSLGTGKGDEKLFF.

The V gene is TRBV30, the J gene TRBJ2-3; D gene ambiguous. Germline V lookup: CDR1 GTSNPN, CDR2 SVGIG (reference sequence). V lost 1 base to trimming and J lost 0 bases, with 8 bases between them. The CDR3 has 14 amino acids. As DNA, the CDR3 is TGTGCCTGGAGTGCCCCTCCTAGCACAGATACGCAGTATTTT. Translated: CAWSAPPSTDTQYF.

The genes are TRBV19 and TRBJ1-5; tentatively, D is TRBD1 (6 bases). The CDR3 length is 15 residues. CDR1 and CDR2 (germline): LNHDA, SQIVND (reference sequence). V was cut by 10 bases and J by 1 base, with 17 bases left in between. In DNA, the CDR3 is TGTGCCACCTCCTTCCGGGACATGAGCAATCAGCCCCAGCATTTT. Protein product: CATSFRDMSNQPQHF.

The rearrangement uses TRBV28 and TRBJ1-5; a possible D gene is TRBD1 (5 bases). CDR1 MDHEN and CDR2 SYDVKM come from the germline V gene. V lost 6 bases and J lost 2, with 20 bases in between. This CDR3 region has 17 residues. CDR3 residues: CASRYNLGGVGNQPQHF. Written as DNA, the CDR3 is TGTGCCAGCAGATACAATCTGGGGGGGGTGGGCAATCAGCCCCAGCATTTT.